This TCR beta chain appears in the sequencing data of a study of cytomegalovirus exposure and HLA in healthy donors. This clone was counted only a few times. The CDR3 extends over 14 amino acids. Trimming cost V 6 bases and J 1 base, with 9 bases left between them. CDR1 is SNHLY and CDR2 is FYNNEI in the germline V gene. PCR employed 60 Vbeta and 13 Jbeta primers. Using immunoSEQ multiplex PCR, the repertoire was profiled, and TCRdb retains in-frame clones only, with some absent. The sample comprises around 130,000 clones, about 80% of which are singletons, and about 2% rests with the top ten. The TCR sequence derives from a man aged 18-30 years in good health and CMV-seronegative. The rearrangement links TRBV2 to TRBJ2-2; maybe TRBD1 (6 bases). Material for sequencing was PBMCs. The CDR3 spells CASSPTGNTGELFF. As DNA, the CDR3 is TGTGCCAGCAGCCCGACAGGGAACACCGGGGAGCTGTTTTTT.